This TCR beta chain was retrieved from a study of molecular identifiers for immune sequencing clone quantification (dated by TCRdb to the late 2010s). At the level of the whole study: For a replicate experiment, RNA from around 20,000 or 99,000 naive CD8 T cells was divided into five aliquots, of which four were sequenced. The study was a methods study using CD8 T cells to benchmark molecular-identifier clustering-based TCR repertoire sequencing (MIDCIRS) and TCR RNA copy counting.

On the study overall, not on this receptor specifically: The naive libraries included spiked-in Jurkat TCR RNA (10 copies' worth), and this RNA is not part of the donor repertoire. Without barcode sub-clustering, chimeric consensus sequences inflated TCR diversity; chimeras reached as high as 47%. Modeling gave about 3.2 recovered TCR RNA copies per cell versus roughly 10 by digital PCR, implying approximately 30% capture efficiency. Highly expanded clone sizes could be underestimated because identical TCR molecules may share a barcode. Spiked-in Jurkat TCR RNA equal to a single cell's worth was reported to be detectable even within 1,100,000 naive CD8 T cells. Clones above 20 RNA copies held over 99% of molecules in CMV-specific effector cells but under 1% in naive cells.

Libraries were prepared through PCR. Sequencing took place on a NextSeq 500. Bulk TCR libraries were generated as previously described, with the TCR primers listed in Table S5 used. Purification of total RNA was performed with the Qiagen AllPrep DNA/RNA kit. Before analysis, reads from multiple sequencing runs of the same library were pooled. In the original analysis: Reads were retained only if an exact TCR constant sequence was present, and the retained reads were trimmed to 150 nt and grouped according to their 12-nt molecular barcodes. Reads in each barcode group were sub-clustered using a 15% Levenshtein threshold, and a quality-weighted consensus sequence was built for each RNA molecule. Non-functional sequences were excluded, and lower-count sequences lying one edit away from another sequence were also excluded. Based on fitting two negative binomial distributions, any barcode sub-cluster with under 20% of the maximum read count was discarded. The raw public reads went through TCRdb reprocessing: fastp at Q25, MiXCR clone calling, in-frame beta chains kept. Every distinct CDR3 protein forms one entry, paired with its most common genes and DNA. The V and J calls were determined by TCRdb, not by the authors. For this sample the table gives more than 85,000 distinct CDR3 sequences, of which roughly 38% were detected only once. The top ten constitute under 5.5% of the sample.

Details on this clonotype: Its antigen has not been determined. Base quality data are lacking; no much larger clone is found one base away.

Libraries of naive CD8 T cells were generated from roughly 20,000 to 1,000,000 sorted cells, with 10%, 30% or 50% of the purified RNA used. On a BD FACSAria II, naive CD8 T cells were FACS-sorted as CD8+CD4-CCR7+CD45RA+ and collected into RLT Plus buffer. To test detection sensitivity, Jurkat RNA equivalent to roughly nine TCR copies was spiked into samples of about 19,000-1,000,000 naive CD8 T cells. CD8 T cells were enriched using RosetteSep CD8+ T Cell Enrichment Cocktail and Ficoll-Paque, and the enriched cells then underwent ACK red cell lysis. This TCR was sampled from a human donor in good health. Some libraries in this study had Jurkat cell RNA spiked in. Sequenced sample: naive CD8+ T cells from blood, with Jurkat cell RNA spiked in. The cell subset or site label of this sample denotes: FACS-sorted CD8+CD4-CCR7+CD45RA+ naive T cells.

The CDR3 sequence is CASSSQGGSGISYNEQFF. The DNA sequence is as follows: TGTGCCAGCAGCTCCCAAGGGGGTAGCGGGATTAGCTACAATGAGCAGTTCTTC. The sequence links TRBV11-2 to TRBJ2-1, with 8 junctional bases fitting TRBD2. CDR1 and CDR2 are read off the germline V gene as SGHAT and FQNNGV. V is pruned by 4 bases and J by 3 bases, leaving 14 bases of the junction without a gene match. The CDR3 holds 18 amino acids from the cysteine to the phenylalanine. The sequence is cut down to CDR3 DNA, 54 bases in frame from base 1.